The 15 T cell receptor beta chains in this list originate from one sample, sequenced in a study of control samples from healthy donors and cancer patients. Using immunoSEQ multiplex PCR, the repertoire was profiled, and TCRdb retains in-frame clones only, with some absent. The table lists under 200,000 clones, approximately 92% of them singletons. Input material: blood. Receptor source: a woman aged 60-70 years in good health.

V gene TRBV6-5 combines with J gene TRBJ1-5, with 7 nucleotides matching TRBD1. The CDR3 length is 14 residues. The J segment lost 1 base and the V segment lost 8 bases, leaving 5 bases of the junction unmatched. Germline V gene data show CDR1 as MNHEY and CDR2 as SVGAGI. The CDR3 loop reads CASQGGFSNQPQHF. CDR3 sequence (DNA): TGTGCCAGCCAGGGGGGGTTCAGCAATCAGCCCCAGCATTTT.

The V call is TRBV10-3, the J call TRBJ2-1; possibly TRBD1 or TRBD2 for D (5 bases each). The length of the CDR3 is 17 residues. The V gene's germline CDR1 is ENHRY and CDR2 SYGVKD. V was cut by 2 bases and J by 0 bases, with 14 bases left in between. Written as DNA, the CDR3 is TGTGCCATCAGTGAGCCGAGCAGGGACCTCTCCTACAATGAGCAGTTCTTC. It specifies CAISEPSRDLSYNEQFF.

The chain has TRBV3-1 (or the pseudogene TRBV3-2) and TRBJ2-3, with 14 bases that match TRBD2. Trimming at V came to 3 bases and at J to 0 bases, leaving 11 bases not matched to a gene. There are 20 residues in the CDR3. Per the germline V gene, CDR1 is LGHDT and CDR2 is YNNKEL (reference sequence). CDR3 in amino acids: CASSHYVGLAGALSTDTQYF. The CDR3 coding sequence is TGTGCCAGCAGCCACTACGTGGGACTAGCGGGGGCCCTCAGCACAGATACGCAGTATTTT.

Only one count was recorded for this clone. This rearrangement joins TRBV9 to TRBJ2-5, with D tentatively TRBD1 (5 bases). Trimming removed 4 bases at V and 5 bases at J, with 18 bases between. The CDR3 is 15 residues long. The germline V gene has CDR1 SGDLS and CDR2 YYNGEE. The CDR3 nucleotides read TGTGCCAGCAGCCCTAGATTTGGGGCCCTGGAGACCCAGTACTTC. It codes for CASSPRFGALETQYF.

V gene TRBV27 combines with J gene TRBJ1-6, with 8 bases fitting TRBD1. Germline V gives CDR1 MNHEY, CDR2 SMNVEV (reference sequence). The CDR3 is 16 amino acids. V lost 4 bases and J lost 0; bases outside the gene matches: 2. CDR3 sequence: CASSWTGSSYNSPLHF. The CDR3, as DNA: TGTGCCAGCAGTTGGACAGGGAGCTCCTATAATTCACCCCTCCACTTT.

The rearrangement uses TRBV10-3 and TRBJ2-4; either TRBD1 or TRBD2 may fit D (5 bases each). Per germline, CDR1 ENHRY and CDR2 SYGVKD. V was pared by 5 bases and J by 3 bases, with 17 bases between. The CDR3 runs to 16 residues. CDR3: CAISKGTGRGKNIQYF. As DNA, the CDR3 is TGTGCCATCAGTAAAGGGACCGGCCGGGGCAAAAACATTCAGTACTTC.

This chain links TRBV7-2 with TRBJ2-5, with 7 bases fitting TRBD1. V trimming: 5 bases; J trimming: 3 bases; junction bases outside the gene matches: 3. CDR3 length: 13 amino acids. Germline V gene data show CDR1 as SGHTA and CDR2 as FQGNSA. The chain's CDR3 is CASSQDREETQYF. CDR3 DNA: TGTGCCAGCAGCCAAGACAGGGAAGAGACCCAGTACTTC. Full variable domain (outside the CDR3, taken from reference TRBV7-2 and TRBJ2-5): GAGVSQSPSNKVTEKGKDVELRCDPISGHTALYWYRQSLGQGLEFLIYFQGNSAPDKSGLPSDRFSAERTGGSVSTLTIQRTQQEDSAVYLCASSQDREETQYFGPGTRLLVL.

A word on this clone: The junction differs from germline at one of its ends, possibly a read error. The V call is TRBV7-7, the J call TRBJ1-2, with TRBD1 matching 10 bases. The CDR3 covers 16 residues. Germline V lookup: CDR1 SSHAT, CDR2 FNYEAQ (reference sequence). The CDR3 reads CASSDDRGQREDGYTF. In DNA, the CDR3 is TGTGCTAGCAGCGATGACAGGGGGCAGAGGGAGGATGGCTACACCTTC.

CDR3 DNA sequence: TGTGCTAGTGGTTTGATTGGGGGGGAGACCCAGTACTTC. Amino acid sequence: CASGLIGGETQYF. The chain recombines TRBV12-5 with TRBJ2-5; TRBD2 is a possible D gene (6 bases). This CDR3 comprises 13 residues. Germline lookup yields CDR1 LGHNT and CDR2 FRNRAP. V gave up 2 bases and J gave up 5 bases, with 9 bases separating them.

The chain recombines TRBV27 with TRBJ2-5; 11 positions agree with TRBD2. CDR3 size: 15 residues. Trimming cost V 5 bases and J 5 bases; bases outside gene matches: 7. Per the germline V gene, CDR1 is MNHEY and CDR2 is SMNVEV (reference sequence). The CDR3 coding sequence is TGTGCCAGCAGTCCCGGGGCTAGCGGGGGGGAGACCCAGTACTTC. Protein product: CASSPGASGGETQYF.

The chain uses TRBV6-1 and TRBJ1-2; unclear D gene. Germline CDR1 MNHNS, CDR2 SASEGT. With 0 bases removed from V and 8 bases from J, the gap between germline ends came to 13 bases. The CDR3 consists of 14 residues. The CDR3 nucleotides read TGTGCCAGCAGTGAAGCTGGGAAGGCTCGCGGCTACACCTTC. Translation gives CASSEAGKARGYTF.

This sequence joins TRBV5-1 and TRBJ2-2, with D unclear. The CDR3 is made up of 13 amino acids. V was cut by 4 bases and J by 4 bases, with 8 bases left in between. Germline CDR1 is SGHRS and CDR2 is YFSETQ. Written as DNA, the CDR3 is TGCGCCAGCAGCCTAACGCCCACCGGGGAGCTGTTTTTT. Protein product: CASSLTPTGELFF.

The chain carries TRBV7-3 and TRBJ2-5; D call uncertain. The V end lost 0 bases, the J end lost 6 bases, and 8 bases lay between the germline ends. CDR1 and CDR2 (germline): SGHTA, FQGTGA. The CDR3 runs 13 residues. Here the CDR3 DNA reads TGTGCCAGCAGCTTAACCGACTGGCAGACCCAGTACTTC. Residues: CASSLTDWQTQYF.

The chain uses TRBV11-2 and TRBJ1-4; no clear D gene. V was clipped by 1 base and J by 7 bases, with 7 bases between them. Germline loops: CDR1 SGHAT, CDR2 FQNNGV. This CDR3 contains 13 residues. CDR3 in amino acids: CASSLGWSEKLFF. The DNA for the CDR3 is TGTGCCAGCAGCTTAGGTTGGAGTGAAAAACTGTTTTTT.

This chain links TRBV6-6 with TRBJ2-7; D is ambiguous. This CDR3 comprises 12 residues. Trimming took 4 bases from V and 3 from J, leaving 7 bases between them. CDR1 MNHNY and CDR2 SVGAGI come from the germline V gene (reference sequence). In DNA, the CDR3 is TGTGCCAGCAGTTCCCAGCTCTACGAGCAGTACTTC. It specifies CASSSQLYEQYF.